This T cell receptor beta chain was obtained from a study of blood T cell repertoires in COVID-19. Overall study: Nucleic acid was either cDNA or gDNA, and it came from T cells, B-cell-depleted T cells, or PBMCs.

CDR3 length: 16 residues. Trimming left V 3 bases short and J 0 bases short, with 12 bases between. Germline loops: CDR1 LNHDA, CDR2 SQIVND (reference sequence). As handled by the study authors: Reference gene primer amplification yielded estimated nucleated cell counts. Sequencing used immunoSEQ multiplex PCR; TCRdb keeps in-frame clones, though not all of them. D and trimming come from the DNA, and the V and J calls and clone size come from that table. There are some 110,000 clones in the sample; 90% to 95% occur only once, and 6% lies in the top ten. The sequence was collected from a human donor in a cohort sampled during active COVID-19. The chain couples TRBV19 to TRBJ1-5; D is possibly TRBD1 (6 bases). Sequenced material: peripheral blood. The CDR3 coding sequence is TGTGCCAGTAGTATCAGGACAGTAGATAGCAATCAGCCCCAGCATTTT. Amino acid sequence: CASSIRTVDSNQPQHF.